The 17 T cell receptor beta chains below all came from one sample that was sequenced in a study of TIL therapy for anti-PD-1-resistant metastatic lung cancer. The immunoSEQ assay was v3. The assay was immunoSEQ multiplex PCR, and TCRdb's table has in-frame clones only and misses some. This table holds about 32,000 clones, roughly 69% found once. Time point here: pre-treatment sample, taken before nivolumab and TIL therapy. Sequencing used blood, obtained at baseline. The receptor source for this set is a woman aged 25-80 years with non-small cell lung cancer.

In its sample, this clone was seen once. This chain's CDR3 is CASRGGYDQPQHF. The CDR3 DNA reads TGTGCCAGCAGGGGGGGTTACGATCAGCCCCAGCATTTT. The V and J genes are TRBV6-6 and TRBJ1-5; perhaps TRBD1 as D (5 bases). Trimming left V 6 bases short and J 5 bases short, with 11 bases between. CDR3 length: 13 residues. Per germline, CDR1 MNHNY and CDR2 SVGAGI (reference sequence).

The chain joins TRBV5-6 to TRBJ2-7; D might be TRBD1 or TRBD2, each matching 5 bases. Deletions cut 5 bases from V and 10 bases from J, with 16 bases between. Germline CDR1 and CDR2: SGHDT and YYEEEE. The CDR3 is 12 amino acids. CDR3 sequence reads: CASSYQTGDQYF. DNA of the CDR3: TGTGCCAGCAGTTACCAAACCGGGGACCAGTACTTC.

The genes are TRBV7-6 and TRBJ2-3; D gene ambiguous. The V end was cut by 1 base, the J end by 1 base, with 9 bases between. Looked up from germline, CDR1 is SGHVS and CDR2 is FNYEAQ. The CDR3 is 15 residues long. CDR3 amino acids: CASSLDGPGTDTQYF. CDR3 bases: TGTGCCAGCAGCTTAGATGGCCCCGGCACAGATACGCAGTATTTT.

Comments on this clone: A junction end diverges from the germline sequence, so it may reflect a read error. The CDR3 spells CASSFLDGSKIF. The DNA for the CDR3 is TGTGCCAGCAGCTTTTTAGACGGTTCAAAGATCTTC. This chain joins TRBV7-9 and TRBJ2-1; D gene ambiguous. This CDR3 has 12 amino acids. The germline V gene encodes CDR1 SEHNR and CDR2 FQNEAQ (reference sequence).

This clone was seen only once. V and J are TRBV30 and TRBJ2-1; D perhaps matches TRBD2 (6 bases). Germline-derived CDR1 and CDR2 are GTSNPN and SVGIG (reference sequence). Trimming left V 6 bases short and J 9 bases short, with 9 bases between. The CDR3 consists of 10 residues. The CDR3 bases are TGTGCCTGTAGCGGTTCTGAGCAGTTCTTC. This codes for CACSGSEQFF.

The gene calls are TRBV18 and TRBJ2-7, with a tentative D call TRBD1 (5 bases). This CDR3 has 13 residues. CDR1 and CDR2 (germline): KGHSH, LQKENI. Trimming removed 4 bases at V and 3 bases at J, with 10 bases between. CDR3 loop: CASSLGAVYEQYF. DNA of the CDR3: TGTGCCAGCTCACTTGGGGCCGTCTACGAGCAGTACTTC.

The rearrangement uses TRBV14 and TRBJ2-1; D gene uncertain. The CDR3 is made up of 17 amino acids. V lost 1 base, J lost 3 bases, and 16 bases lay in between. Germline CDR1 reads SGHDN; CDR2 reads FVKESK. This CDR3 is CASSQGDYQAVYNEQFF. CDR3 DNA: TGTGCCAGCAGCCAAGGCGATTACCAGGCAGTCTACAATGAGCAGTTCTTC.

This chain joins TRBV7-8 and TRBJ1-2, with 8 bases fitting TRBD1. The CDR3 length is 14 residues. Germline V lookup: CDR1 SGHVS, CDR2 FQNEAQ. With 5 bases clipped from V and 6 bases from J, the junction kept 8 bases outside the gene matches. The CDR3 nucleotides read TGTGCCAGCAGCAGGGCTAGGACAGGGAATGGCTACACCTTC. It codes for CASSRARTGNGYTF. The variable domain in full, completed from reference TRBV7-8 and TRBJ1-2, reads GAGVSQSPRYKVAKRGQDVALRCDPISGHVSLFWYQQALGQGPEFLTYFQNEAQLDKSGLPSDRFFAERPEGSVSTLKIQRTQQEDSAVYLCASSRARTGNGYTFGSGTRLTVV.

The chain links TRBV6-1 to TRBJ2-5, with TRBD2 matching over 7 bases. The trim removed 5 bases at V and 5 bases at J, leaving 8 bases unmatched. CDR3 length: 14 residues. CDR1 is MNHNS and CDR2 is SASEGT in the germline V gene. For the CDR3, the DNA is TGTGCCAGCAGTTGGGGGGGGATCCGGGAGACCCAGTACTTC. It yields the protein CASSWGGIRETQYF.

The chain carries TRBV11-2 and TRBJ1-3; D possibly corresponds to TRBD1 (6 bases). The CDR3 length is 18 residues. V was trimmed by 8 bases and J by 2 bases, leaving 25 bases between them. The V gene's germline CDR1 is SGHAT and CDR2 FQNNGV. The CDR3 sequence is CASFQGPIQLGAGNTIYF. The DNA of the CDR3 is TGTGCCAGCTTCCAGGGGCCGATTCAACTTGGGGCTGGAAACACCATATATTTT. The entire variable domain, with the rest obtained from reference TRBV11-2 and TRBJ1-3, is as follows: EAGVAQSPRYKIIEKRQSVAFWCNPISGHATLYWYQQILGQGPKLLIQFQNNGVVDDSQLPKDRFSAERLKGVDSTLKIQPAKLEDSAVYLCASFQGPIQLGAGNTIYFGEGSWLTVV.

The rearrangement uses TRBV5-4 and TRBJ2-7; 12 bases are shared with TRBD2. The CDR3 is 15 residues long. Per germline, CDR1 SGHNT and CDR2 YYREEE (reference sequence). Trimming cost V 4 bases and J 7 bases; bases outside gene matches: 9. CDR3 coding DNA: TGTGCCAGCAGCCCCCAACTAGCGGGAGGTGGGGAGCAGTACTTC. This codes for CASSPQLAGGGEQYF. Full variable domain (outside the CDR3, taken from reference TRBV5-4 and TRBJ2-7): ETGVTQSPTHLIKTRGQQVTLRCSSQSGHNTVSWYQQALGQGPQFIFQYYREEENGRGNFPPRFSGLQFPNYSSELNVNALELDDSALYLCASSPQLAGGGEQYFGPGTRLTVT.

The chain has TRBV27 and TRBJ1-2; no definite D call. CDR3 length: 16 amino acids. Trimming pared 0 bases from V and 0 bases from J, leaving 11 bases between. Germline CDR1 is MNHEY and CDR2 is SMNVEV (reference sequence). The CDR3 loop reads CASSLSGEASNYGYTF. CDR3 nucleotide sequence: TGTGCCAGCAGTTTATCTGGGGAAGCATCTAACTATGGCTACACCTTC.

V usage is TRBV6-5 and J usage is TRBJ2-7; 10 bases are a match to TRBD1. Trimming cost V 6 bases and J 4 bases; bases outside gene matches: 9. Germline V gives CDR1 MNHEY, CDR2 SVGAGI. The CDR3 is made up of 15 amino acids. The CDR3 sequence is CASRTNPGQGYEQYF. The CDR3 nucleotides read TGTGCCAGCAGAACGAATCCGGGACAGGGGTACGAGCAGTACTTC.

This clone came up a few times. J is TRBJ1-3 and V is TRBV2; 7 bases are a match to TRBD1. Unmatched junction bases numbered 3, after V lost 5 bases and J lost 2 bases. The germline V gene has CDR1 SNHLY and CDR2 FYNNEI. The CDR3 spans 14 residues. CDR3 coding DNA: TGTGCCAGCAGTAGTCAGGGGGCTGGAAACACCATATATTTT. This sequence encodes CASSSQGAGNTIYF. The full variable domain, completed using reference TRBV2 and TRBJ1-3, is EPEVTQTPSHQVTQMGQEVILRCVPISNHLYFYWYRQILGQKVEFLVSFYNNEISEKSEIFDDQFSVERPDGSNFTLKIRSTKLEDSAMYFCASSSQGAGNTIYFGEGSWLTVV.

This chain's CDR3 is CASSSLAGKTDTQYF. In nucleotides, the CDR3 is TGTGCCAGCAGTTCTCTAGCGGGAAAGACAGATACGCAGTATTTT. This chain uses TRBV27 with TRBJ2-3, with 9 bases lining up with TRBD2. Trimming at V came to 4 bases and at J to 3 bases, leaving 5 bases not matched to a gene. The CDR3 covers 15 residues. Germline assignment: CDR1 MNHEY and CDR2 SMNVEV (reference sequence).

This clone was recorded only once. The chain joins TRBV6-1 to TRBJ1-1; weak D call: TRBD1 (6 bases). CDR3 length: 11 residues. CDR1 is MNHNS and CDR2 is SASEGT in the germline V gene. V was pared by 8 bases and J by 10 bases, with 14 bases between. CDR3 DNA: TGTGCCAGCGTCTCCGGGACAAGAGCTTTCTTT. Its translation is CASVSGTRAFF.

This clone was recorded a few times. J is TRBJ1-5 and V is TRBV6-5, with D unclear. Germline CDR1 reads MNHEY; CDR2 reads SVGAGI. This CDR3 is built from 15 residues. Deletions cut 6 bases from V and 1 base from J, with 13 bases between. This CDR3 is CASSQMSGSNQPQHF. In DNA form, the CDR3 reads TGTGCCAGCAGCCAAATGTCTGGGAGCAATCAGCCCCAGCATTTT.